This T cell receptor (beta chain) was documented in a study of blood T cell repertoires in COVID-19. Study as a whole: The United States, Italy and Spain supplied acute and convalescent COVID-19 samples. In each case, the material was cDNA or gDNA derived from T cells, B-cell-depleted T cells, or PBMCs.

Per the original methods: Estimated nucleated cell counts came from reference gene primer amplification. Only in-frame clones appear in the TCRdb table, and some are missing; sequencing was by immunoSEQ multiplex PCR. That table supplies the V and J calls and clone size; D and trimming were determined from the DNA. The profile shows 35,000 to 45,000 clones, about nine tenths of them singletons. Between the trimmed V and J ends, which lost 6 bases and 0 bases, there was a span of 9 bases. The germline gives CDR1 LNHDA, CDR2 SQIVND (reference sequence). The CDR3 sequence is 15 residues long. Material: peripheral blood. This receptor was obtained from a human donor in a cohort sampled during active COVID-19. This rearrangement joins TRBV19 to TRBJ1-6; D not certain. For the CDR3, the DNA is TGTGCCAGTAGCAGTACTAACTCCTATAATTCACCCCTCCACTTT. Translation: CASSSTNSYNSPLHF. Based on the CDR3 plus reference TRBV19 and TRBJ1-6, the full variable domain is DGGITQSPKYLFRKEGQNVTLSCEQNLNHDAMYWYRQDPGQGLRLIYYSQIVNDFQKGDIAEGYSVSREKKESFPLTVTSAQKNPTAFYLCASSSTNSYNSPLHFGNGTRLTVT.